This is a list of T cell receptor beta chains from one sample in a study of cytomegalovirus exposure and HLA in healthy donors. Method: immunoSEQ multiplex PCR; TCRdb's copy keeps in-frame clones and lacks some. The data show approximately 160,000 clones, 77% seen once. The specimen sequenced was PBMCs. Receptor source: a woman aged 25 to 39 in good health and CMV-seronegative. Each CDR3 is given without its conserved first and last residue. Rows give clone size only sometimes, using once, few, many, or a class for an expanded clone.

v_call	j_call	clone_size	cdr3_aa
TRBV5-1	TRBJ2-7	.	ASSLYQGSYEQY
TRBV19	TRBJ1-5	.	ASRWGGTGDQPQH
TRBV19	TRBJ1-1	.	ASSWGGDTEAF
TRBV7-9	TRBJ1-2	many	ASSPKMRFDYGYT
TRBV9	TRBJ1-2	.	ASSQQTGGGYGYT
TRBV6-5	TRBJ1-1	few	ASSYWGGLHTEAF
TRBV6-4	TRBJ2-2	.	ASSDSRGPGELF
TRBV30	TRBJ2-1	.	AWRGLYPGQGHSYNEQF
TRBV9	TRBJ2-7	.	ASSDGTSGRYEQY
TRBV9	TRBJ1-1	.	ASRAGGGEAF
TRBV9	TRBJ1-1	.	ASNTGEAEAF
TRBV6-5	TRBJ2-1	few	ASSYSAGEAYNEQF
TRBV9	TRBJ2-1	.	ASSVEASGRFYNEQF
TRBV5-1	TRBJ2-5	.	ASSLTSQETQY
TRBV29-1	TRBJ2-5	.	SVGPPGGLGETQY
TRBV14	TRBJ2-7	.	ASSQVRFTSYEQY
TRBV21-1	TRBJ2-1	.	ASSKKTSEAYNEQF
TRBV29-1	TRBJ2-2	.	SAPDRSNTGELF